This T cell receptor beta chain was obtained from a study of early T cells in non-severe SARS-CoV-2 infection. Study details: Whole-blood bulk RNA, unsorted, was sequenced, and chains were unpaired.

V trimming: 4 bases; J trimming: 7 bases; junction bases outside the gene matches: 9. This CDR3 region has 15 residues. Individual cDNA molecules each received unique molecular identifiers attached to them. TCRdb recomputed calls from the 5' RACE reads with MiXCR, one row per CDR3 protein. Altogether some 30,000 distinct CDR3 sequences are present, 5.5% to 6% being singletons, with the ten largest covering 10% to 15%. Overall study findings and caveats: VDJdb matching skewed toward anti-spike CD8 responses, missing private and CD4 specificities.

This clonotype appeared many times. What it recognizes is unknown. The clonotype was recovered from an adult who was a healthcare worker with PCR-confirmed SARS-CoV-2 infection or an uninfected control (not recorded which). The sequencing input was whole blood. The genes are TRBV5-7 and TRBJ1-5, with 9 nucleotides matching TRBD1. TRBV5-7 is noted as an ORF with a role that remains uncertain. The CDR3 protein is CASSVRDRERQPQHF. Here the CDR3 DNA reads TGTGCCAGCAGCGTCCGGGACAGGGAAAGACAGCCCCAGCATTTT.